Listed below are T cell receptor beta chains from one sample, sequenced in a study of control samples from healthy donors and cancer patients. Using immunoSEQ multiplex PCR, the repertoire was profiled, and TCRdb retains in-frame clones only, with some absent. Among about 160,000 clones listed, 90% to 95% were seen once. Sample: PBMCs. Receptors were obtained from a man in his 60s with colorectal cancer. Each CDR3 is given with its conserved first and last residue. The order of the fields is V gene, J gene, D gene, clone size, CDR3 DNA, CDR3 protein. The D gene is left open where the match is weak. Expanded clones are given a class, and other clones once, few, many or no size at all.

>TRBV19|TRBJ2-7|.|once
TGTGCCAGTAGCCGAAAGGGGGGGATTGAGCAGTACTTC
CASSRKGGIEQYF
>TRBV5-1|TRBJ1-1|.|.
TGCGCCAGCAGCTTGGTTGGGGTGGGGACTGAAGCTTTCTTT
CASSLVGVGTEAFF
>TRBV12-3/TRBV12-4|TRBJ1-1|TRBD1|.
TGTGCCAGCAGCCAGGACAGGGGCACTGAAGCTTTCTTT
CASSQDRGTEAFF
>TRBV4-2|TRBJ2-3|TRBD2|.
TGTGCCAGCAGCCAAGACACTAGCGGCACAGATACGCAGTATTTT
CASSQDTSGTDTQYF
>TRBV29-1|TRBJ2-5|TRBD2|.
TGCAGCGTTGGAACGGGTAGCGGGGTAGAGACCCAGTACTTC
CSVGTGSGVETQYF
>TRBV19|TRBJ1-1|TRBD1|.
TGTGCCAGTAGGGGACAGCCGAACACTGAAGCTTTCTTT
CASRGQPNTEAFF
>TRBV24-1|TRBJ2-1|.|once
TGTGCCACCAGTGATCGCCCGAATTACAATGAGCAGTTCTTC
CATSDRPNYNEQFF
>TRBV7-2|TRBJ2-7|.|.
TGTGCCAGCAGCGAGATGGGAGAGGGCATCTACGAGCAGTACTTC
CASSEMGEGIYEQYF
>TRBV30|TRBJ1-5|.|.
TGTGCCTGGAGTGTAGGCGGGGTGAATCAGCCCCAGCATTTT
CAWSVGGVNQPQHF
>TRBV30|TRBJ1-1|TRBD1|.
TGTGCCTGGACCCCACAGGGGGCGGGCACTGAAGCTTTCTTT
CAWTPQGAGTEAFF
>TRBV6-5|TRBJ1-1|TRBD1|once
TGTGCCAGCAGTCGGACAGGGGTCACTGAAGCTTTCTTT
CASSRTGVTEAFF
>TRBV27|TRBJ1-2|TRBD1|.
TGTGCCAGCAGTTTGGGACAGGGAAGCCTCTATGGCTACACCTTC
CASSLGQGSLYGYTF
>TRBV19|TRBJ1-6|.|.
TGTGCCAGTAGTATTCGGGGGCAGGGTGATTCACCCCTCCACTTT
CASSIRGQGDSPLHF
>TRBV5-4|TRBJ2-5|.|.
TGTGCCAGCAACACAGGGAACCAAGAGACCCAGTACTTC
CASNTGNQETQYF
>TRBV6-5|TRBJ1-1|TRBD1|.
TGTGCCAGCAGTACCCAGACAGGGTACACTGAAGCTTTCTTT
CASSTQTGYTEAFF
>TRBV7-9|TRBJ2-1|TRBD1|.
TGTGCCAGCGGGACAGGGGTGAATGAGCAGTTCTTC
CASGTGVNEQFF
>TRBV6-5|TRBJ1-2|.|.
TGTGCCAGCAGTTACTCAAGAGGCCTCTATGGCTACACCTTC
CASSYSRGLYGYTF
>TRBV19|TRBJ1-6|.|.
TGTGCCAGTAGTCAGGAGCTTAATTCACCCCTCCACTTT
CASSQELNSPLHF
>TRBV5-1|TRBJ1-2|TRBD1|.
TGCGCCAGCAGCCAGACAGGGGCTAACTATGGCTACACCTTC
CASSQTGANYGYTF
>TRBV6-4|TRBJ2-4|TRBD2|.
TGTGCCAGCAGCGGTGGACTAGCGGGGGAGATAGCCAAAAACATTCAGTACTTC
CASSGGLAGEIAKNIQYF
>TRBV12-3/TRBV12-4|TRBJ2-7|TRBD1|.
TGTGCCAGCAGGGGGGACAGCTCCTACGAGCAGTACTTC
CASRGDSSYEQYF
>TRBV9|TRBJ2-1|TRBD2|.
TGTGCCAGCAGCGTAGGACTAGCGGGGACCTACAATGAGCAGTTCTTC
CASSVGLAGTYNEQFF
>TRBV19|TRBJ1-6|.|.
TGTGCCAGTAGTATGGCCGAGGGGGGCTCACCCCTCCACTTT
CASSMAEGGSPLHF
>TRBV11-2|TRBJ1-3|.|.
TGTGCCAGCAGCTTAACGAACACCATATATTTT
CASSLTNTIYF
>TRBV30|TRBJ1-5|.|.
TGTGCCTGGAGATTAACAGGTCAGCCCCAGCATTTT
CAWRLTGQPQHF
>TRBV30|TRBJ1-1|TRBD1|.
TGTGCCTGGGACAGGGGTTGGACTGAAGCTTTCTTT
CAWDRGWTEAFF
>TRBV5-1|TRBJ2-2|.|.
TGCGCCAGCAGCCGGACCCTGGGGACTTTATCGAACACCGGGGAGCTGTTTTTT
CASSRTLGTLSNTGELFF
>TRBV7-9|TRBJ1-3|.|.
TGTGCCAGCAGCTTAAGTACGGGGGTGAACACCATATATTTT
CASSLSTGVNTIYF
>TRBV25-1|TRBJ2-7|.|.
TGTGCCAGCAGTGCCAGGGACAATCGATACGAGCAGTACTTC
CASSARDNRYEQYF
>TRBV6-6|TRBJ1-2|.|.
TGTGCCAGCGGGACATACTATGGCTACACCTTC
CASGTYYGYTF
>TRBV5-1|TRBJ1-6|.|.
TGCGCCAGCAAGGCAGGCCAACAAAATTCACCCCTCCACTTT
CASKAGQQNSPLHF
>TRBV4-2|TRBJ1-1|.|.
TGTGCCAGCAGCCAAGGACAGCCGAACACTGAAGCTTTCTTT
CASSQGQPNTEAFF
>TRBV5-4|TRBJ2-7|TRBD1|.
TGTGCCAGCAGCTTCGACAGGGGCGGAAACGAGCAGTACTTC
CASSFDRGGNEQYF
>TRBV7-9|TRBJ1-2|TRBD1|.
TGTGCCAGCAGCCCAACAGGGGGTCTCTATGGCTACACCTTC
CASSPTGGLYGYTF
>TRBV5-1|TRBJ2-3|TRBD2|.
TGCGCCAGCAGCTTGACTAGCGGGGGGTCAGATACGCAGTATTTT
CASSLTSGGSDTQYF
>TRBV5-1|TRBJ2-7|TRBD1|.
TGCGCCAGCAGCTCACGAAGGAACCGGGACAGGGACTACGAGCAGTACTTC
CASSSRRNRDRDYEQYF
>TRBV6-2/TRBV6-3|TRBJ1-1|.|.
TGTGCCAGCAGTAACGGGGCCAGCACTGAAGCTTTCTTT
CASSNGASTEAFF
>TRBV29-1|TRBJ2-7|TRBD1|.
TGCAGCGTTGTTGGACTGACAGGGGGTGTCCACGAGCAGTACTTC
CSVVGLTGGVHEQYF
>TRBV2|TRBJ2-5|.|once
TGTGCCAGCAATAAACAGGGCCTCCAAGAGACCCAGTACTTC
CASNKQGLQETQYF
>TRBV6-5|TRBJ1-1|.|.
TGTGCCAGCAGTTACCAGGGGAACATGAACACTGAAGCTTTCTTT
CASSYQGNMNTEAFF
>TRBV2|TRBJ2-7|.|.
TGTGCCAGCGATGTCTCCTTTAGCTCCTACGAGCAGTACTTC
CASDVSFSSYEQYF
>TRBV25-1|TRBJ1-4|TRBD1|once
TGTGCCAGCAGTGCCTTGACAGGGGTCGGTGAAAAACTGTTTTTT
CASSALTGVGEKLFF
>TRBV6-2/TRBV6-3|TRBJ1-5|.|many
TGTGCCAGCAGCCCAGGGACTCAGCCCCAGCATTTT
CASSPGTQPQHF
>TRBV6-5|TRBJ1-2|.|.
TGTGCCAGTCGGGGGACCTCGTTCTATGGCTACACCTTC
CASRGTSFYGYTF
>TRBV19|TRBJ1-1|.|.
TGTGCCAGTAGTATTACACAGGCGGTGAACACTGAAGCTTTCTTT
CASSITQAVNTEAFF
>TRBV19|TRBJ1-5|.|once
TGTGCCAGTAGTATATCAAGAGCGTATAGCAATCAGCCCCAGCATTTT
CASSISRAYSNQPQHF
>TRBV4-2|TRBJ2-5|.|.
TGTGCCAGCAGCCAAGGCTTGGGAGAGACCCAGTACTTC
CASSQGLGETQYF
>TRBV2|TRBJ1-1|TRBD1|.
TGTGCCAGCAGTGAATTCGGGACAGGGATTGAAGCTTTCTTT
CASSEFGTGIEAFF
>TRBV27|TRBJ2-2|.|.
TGTGCCAGCAGTTTACAGGGCCCCGGGGAGCTGTTTTTT
CASSLQGPGELFF
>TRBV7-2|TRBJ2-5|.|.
TGTGCCAGCAGCAAAGGGGGGTTCCGGGAGACCCAGTACTTC
CASSKGGFRETQYF
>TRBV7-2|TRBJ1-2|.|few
TGTGCCAGCACCCCATCTGGGAGACATGGCTACACCTTC
CASTPSGRHGYTF
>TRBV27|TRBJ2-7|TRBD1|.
TGTGCCAGCAGTTTATCAATCGGGGACAGCTCCTACGAGCAGTACTTC
CASSLSIGDSSYEQYF
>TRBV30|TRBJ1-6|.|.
TGTGCCCGGGAGGATTGGGGCGGCTCACCCCTCCACTTT
CAREDWGGSPLHF
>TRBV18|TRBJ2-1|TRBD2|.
TGTGCCAGCTCACTTACTAGCGGGGTATACAATGAGCAGTTCTTC
CASSLTSGVYNEQFF
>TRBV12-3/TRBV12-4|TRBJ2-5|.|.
TGTGCCAGCAGCCCTGGGCCAAAGGAGACCCAGTACTTC
CASSPGPKETQYF
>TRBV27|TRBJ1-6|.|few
TGTGCCAGCAGTCTCGGAGTGGGTTTCGGGAATTCACCCCTCCACTTT
CASSLGVGFGNSPLHF
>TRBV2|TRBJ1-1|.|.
TGTGCCAGTACCTCCGCGGGGCCTGAAGCTTTCTTT
CASTSAGPEAFF
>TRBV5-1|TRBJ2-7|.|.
TGCGCCAGCAGCTTGGCCGGCCAGCTATACGAGCAGTACTTC
CASSLAGQLYEQYF
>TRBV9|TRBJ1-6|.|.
TGTGCCAGCAGCGGCTCCTATAATTCACCCCTCCACTTT
CASSGSYNSPLHF
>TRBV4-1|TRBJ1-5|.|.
TGCGCCAGCAGCCCCCAGGAGGACGACCAGCCCCAGCATTTT
CASSPQEDDQPQHF